The clone carrying this TCR beta chain was observed many times. The sample belongs to a study of cytotoxic CD8 clonotypes in ibrutinib-treated CLL. The protocol was immunoSEQ multiplex PCR, while the TCRdb copy is restricted to in-frame clones and leaves out a portion. The sample has about 140,000 clones, roughly 80% seen once. The germline CDR1 and CDR2 sequences are MNHEY and SVGAGI. Trimming at V came to 6 bases and at J to 3 bases, leaving 5 bases not matched to a gene. The CDR3 extends over 15 amino acids. The chain has TRBV6-5 and TRBJ1-3, with 10 bases fitting TRBD1. The sample in question was PBMCs, obtained after 12 months of ibrutinib treatment. The TCR was taken from a human donor with chronic lymphocytic leukemia. The CDR3 spells CASSQGQGYGNTIYF. The CDR3 DNA follows: TGTGCCAGCAGCCAGGGACAGGGGTATGGAAACACCATATATTTT.